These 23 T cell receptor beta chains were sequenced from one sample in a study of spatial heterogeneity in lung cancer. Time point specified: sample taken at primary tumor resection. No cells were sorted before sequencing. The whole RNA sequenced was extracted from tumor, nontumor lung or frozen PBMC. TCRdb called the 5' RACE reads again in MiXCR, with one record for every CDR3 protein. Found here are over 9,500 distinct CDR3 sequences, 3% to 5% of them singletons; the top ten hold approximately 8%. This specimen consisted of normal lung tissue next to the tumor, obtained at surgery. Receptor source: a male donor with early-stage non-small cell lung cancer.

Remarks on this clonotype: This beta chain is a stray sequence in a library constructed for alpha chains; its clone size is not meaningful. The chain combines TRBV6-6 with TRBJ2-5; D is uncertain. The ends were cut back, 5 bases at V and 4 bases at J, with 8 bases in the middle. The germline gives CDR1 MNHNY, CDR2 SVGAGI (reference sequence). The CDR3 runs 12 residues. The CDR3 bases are TGTGCCAGCAGTGTCTCAGGAGAGACCCAGTACTTC. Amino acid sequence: CASSVSGETQYF.

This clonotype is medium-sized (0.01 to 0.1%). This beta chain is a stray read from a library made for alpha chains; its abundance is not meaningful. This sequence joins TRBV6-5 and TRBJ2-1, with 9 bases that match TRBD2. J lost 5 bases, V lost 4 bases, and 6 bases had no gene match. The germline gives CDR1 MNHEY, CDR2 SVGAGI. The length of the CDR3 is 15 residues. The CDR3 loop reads CASSLGGRGHNEQFF. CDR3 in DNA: TGTGCCAGCAGTTTAGGCGGGAGGGGTCACAATGAGCAGTTCTTC.

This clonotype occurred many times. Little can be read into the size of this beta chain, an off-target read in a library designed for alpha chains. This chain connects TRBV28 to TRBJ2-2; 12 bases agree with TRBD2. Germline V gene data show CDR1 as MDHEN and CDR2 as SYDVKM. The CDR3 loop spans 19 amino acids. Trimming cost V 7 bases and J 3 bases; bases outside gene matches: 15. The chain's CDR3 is CASTGTSGPGLKYTGELFF. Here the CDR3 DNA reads TGTGCCAGCACCGGGACTAGCGGGCCGGGACTTAAGTACACCGGGGAGCTGTTTTTT.

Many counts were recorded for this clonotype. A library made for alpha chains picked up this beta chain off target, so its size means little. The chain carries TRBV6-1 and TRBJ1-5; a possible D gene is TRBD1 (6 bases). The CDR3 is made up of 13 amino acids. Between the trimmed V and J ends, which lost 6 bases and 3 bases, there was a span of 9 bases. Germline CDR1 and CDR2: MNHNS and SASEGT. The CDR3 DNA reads TGTGCCAGCAGAGGACAGCTCAATCAGCCCCAGCATTTT. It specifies CASRGQLNQPQHF.

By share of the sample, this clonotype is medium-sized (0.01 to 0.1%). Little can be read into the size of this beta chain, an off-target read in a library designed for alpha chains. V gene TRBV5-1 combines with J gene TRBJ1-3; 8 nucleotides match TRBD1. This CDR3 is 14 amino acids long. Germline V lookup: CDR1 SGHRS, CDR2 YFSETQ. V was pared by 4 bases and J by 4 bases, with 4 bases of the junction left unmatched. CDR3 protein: CASSGGQAGNTIYF. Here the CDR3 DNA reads TGCGCCAGCAGCGGGGGACAGGCCGGAAACACCATATATTTT.

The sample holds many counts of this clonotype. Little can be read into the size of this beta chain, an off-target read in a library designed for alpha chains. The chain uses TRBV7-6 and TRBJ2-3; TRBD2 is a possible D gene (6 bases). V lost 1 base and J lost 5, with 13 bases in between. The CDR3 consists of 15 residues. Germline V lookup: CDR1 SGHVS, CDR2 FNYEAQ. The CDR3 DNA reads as TGTGCCAGCAGCTTAGACGCGGGGCCGGGAGATACGCAGTATTTT. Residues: CASSLDAGPGDTQYF.

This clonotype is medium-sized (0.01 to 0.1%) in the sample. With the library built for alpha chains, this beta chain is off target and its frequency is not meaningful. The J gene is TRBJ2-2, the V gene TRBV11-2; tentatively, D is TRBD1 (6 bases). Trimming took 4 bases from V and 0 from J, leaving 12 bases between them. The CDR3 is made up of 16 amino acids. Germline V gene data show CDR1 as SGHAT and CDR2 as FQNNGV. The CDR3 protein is CASSSRQVSNTGELFF. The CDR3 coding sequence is TGTGCCAGCAGCTCCCGACAGGTTTCGAACACCGGGGAGCTGTTTTTT.

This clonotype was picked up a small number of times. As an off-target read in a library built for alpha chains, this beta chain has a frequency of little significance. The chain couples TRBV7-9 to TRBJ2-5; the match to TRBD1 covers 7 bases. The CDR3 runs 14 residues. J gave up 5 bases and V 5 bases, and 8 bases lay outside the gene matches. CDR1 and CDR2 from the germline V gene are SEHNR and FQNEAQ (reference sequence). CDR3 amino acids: CASSRQGAGETQYF. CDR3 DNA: TGTGCCAGCAGCCGACAGGGAGCAGGGGAGACCCAGTACTTC.

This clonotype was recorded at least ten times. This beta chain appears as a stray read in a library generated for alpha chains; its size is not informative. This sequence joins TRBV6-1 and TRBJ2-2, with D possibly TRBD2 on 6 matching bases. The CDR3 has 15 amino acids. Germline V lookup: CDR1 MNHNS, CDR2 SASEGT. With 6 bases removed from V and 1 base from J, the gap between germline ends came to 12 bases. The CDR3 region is CASRPLGGNTGELFF. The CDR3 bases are TGTGCCAGCAGGCCGCTGGGGGGGAACACCGGGGAGCTGTTTTTT.

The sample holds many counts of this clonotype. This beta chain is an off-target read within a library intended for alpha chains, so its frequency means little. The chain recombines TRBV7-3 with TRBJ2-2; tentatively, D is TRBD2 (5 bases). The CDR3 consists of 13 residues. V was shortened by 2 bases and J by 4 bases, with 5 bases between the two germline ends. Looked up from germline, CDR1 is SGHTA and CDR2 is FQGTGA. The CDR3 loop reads CASSLGSTGELFF. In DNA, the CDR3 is TGTGCCAGCAGCTTAGGGAGCACCGGGGAGCTGTTTTTT.

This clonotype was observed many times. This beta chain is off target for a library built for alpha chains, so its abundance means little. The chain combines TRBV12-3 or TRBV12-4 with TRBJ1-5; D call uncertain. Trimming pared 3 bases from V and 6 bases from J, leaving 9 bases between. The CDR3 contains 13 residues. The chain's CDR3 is CASSLSGFQPQHF. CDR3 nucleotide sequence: TGTGCCAGCAGTTTGTCGGGGTTTCAGCCCCAGCATTTT.

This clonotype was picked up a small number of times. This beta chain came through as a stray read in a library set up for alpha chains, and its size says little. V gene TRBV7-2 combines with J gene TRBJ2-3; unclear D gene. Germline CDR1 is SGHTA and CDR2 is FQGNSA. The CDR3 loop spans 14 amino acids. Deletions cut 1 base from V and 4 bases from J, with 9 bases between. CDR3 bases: TGTGCCAGCAGCTTAGTTCTCGGATCAGATACGCAGTATTTT. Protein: CASSLVLGSDTQYF. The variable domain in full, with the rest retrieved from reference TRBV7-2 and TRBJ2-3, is GAGVSQSPSNKVTEKGKDVELRCDPISGHTALYWYRQSLGQGLEFLIYFQGNSAPDKSGLPSDRFSAERTGGSVSTLTIQRTQQEDSAVYLCASSLVLGSDTQYFGPGTRLTVL.

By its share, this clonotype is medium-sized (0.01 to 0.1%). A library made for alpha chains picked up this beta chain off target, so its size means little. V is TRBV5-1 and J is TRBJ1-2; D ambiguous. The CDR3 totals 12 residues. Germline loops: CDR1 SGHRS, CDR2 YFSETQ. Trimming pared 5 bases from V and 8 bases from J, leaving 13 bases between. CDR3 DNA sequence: TGCGCCAGCAGGACCGACACGACGGGCTACACCTTC. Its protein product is CASRTDTTGYTF.

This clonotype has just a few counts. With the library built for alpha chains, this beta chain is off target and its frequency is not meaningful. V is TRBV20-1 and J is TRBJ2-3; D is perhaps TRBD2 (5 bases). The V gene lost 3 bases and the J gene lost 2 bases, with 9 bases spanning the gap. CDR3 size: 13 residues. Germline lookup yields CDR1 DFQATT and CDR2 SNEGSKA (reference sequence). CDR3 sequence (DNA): TGCAGTGCTAGGGAAGCGGCCACAGATACGCAGTATTTT. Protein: CSAREAATDTQYF.

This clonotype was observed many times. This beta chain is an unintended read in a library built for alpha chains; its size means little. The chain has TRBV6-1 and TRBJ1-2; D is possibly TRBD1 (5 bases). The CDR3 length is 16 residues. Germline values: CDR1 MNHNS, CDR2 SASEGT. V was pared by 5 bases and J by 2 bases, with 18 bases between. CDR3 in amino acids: CASSTREGAANYGYTF. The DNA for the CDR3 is TGTGCCAGCAGTACAAGGGAAGGGGCAGCAAACTATGGCTACACCTTC.

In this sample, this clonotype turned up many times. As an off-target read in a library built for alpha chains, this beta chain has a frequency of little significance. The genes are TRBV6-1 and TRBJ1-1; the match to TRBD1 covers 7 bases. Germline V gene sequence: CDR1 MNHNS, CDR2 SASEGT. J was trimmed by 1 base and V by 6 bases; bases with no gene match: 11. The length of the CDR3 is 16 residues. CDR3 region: CASSPQTGTANTEAFF. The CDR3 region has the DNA TGTGCCAGCAGCCCACAAACCGGGACAGCGAACACTGAAGCTTTCTTT.

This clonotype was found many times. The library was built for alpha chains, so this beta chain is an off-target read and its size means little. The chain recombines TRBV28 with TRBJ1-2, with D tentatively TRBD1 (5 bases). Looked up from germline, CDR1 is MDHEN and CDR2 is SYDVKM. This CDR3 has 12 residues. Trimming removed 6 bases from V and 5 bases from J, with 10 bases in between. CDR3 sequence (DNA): TGTGCCAGCAGCCAGGGCCGATATGGCTACACCTTC. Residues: CASSQGRYGYTF.

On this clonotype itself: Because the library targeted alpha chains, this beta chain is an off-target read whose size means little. CDR3 in amino acids: CASSLQTSSTGELFF. CDR3 sequence (DNA): TGTGCCAGCAGCCTGCAGACTAGTTCCACCGGGGAGCTGTTTTTT. The chain recombines TRBV9 with TRBJ2-2, with a weak D call TRBD2 (6 bases). The V end lost 4 bases, the J end lost 4 bases, and 14 bases lay between the germline ends. Germline V CDR1 and CDR2: SGDLS, YYNGEE. This CDR3 spans 15 amino acids.

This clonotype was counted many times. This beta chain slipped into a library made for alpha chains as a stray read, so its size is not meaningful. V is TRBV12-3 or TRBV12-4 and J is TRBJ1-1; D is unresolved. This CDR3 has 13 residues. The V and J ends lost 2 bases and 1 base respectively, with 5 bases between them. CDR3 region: CASSLYRNTEAFF. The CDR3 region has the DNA TGTGCCAGCAGTTTATACAGGAACACTGAAGCTTTCTTT.

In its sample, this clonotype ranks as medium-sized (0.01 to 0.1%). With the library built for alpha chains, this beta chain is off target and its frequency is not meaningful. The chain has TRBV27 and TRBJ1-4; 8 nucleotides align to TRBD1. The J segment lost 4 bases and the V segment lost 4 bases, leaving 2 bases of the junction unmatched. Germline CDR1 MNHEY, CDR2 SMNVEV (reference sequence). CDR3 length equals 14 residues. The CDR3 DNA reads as TGTGCCAGCAGTTCAGGGGGCTTTAATGAAAAACTGTTTTTT. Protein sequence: CASSSGGFNEKLFF.

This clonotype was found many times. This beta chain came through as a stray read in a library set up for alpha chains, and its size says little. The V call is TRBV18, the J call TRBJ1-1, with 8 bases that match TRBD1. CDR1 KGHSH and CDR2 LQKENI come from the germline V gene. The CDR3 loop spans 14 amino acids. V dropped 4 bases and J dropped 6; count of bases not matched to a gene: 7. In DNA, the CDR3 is TGTGCCAGCTCACAAGACAGGGGTTTTGCTGAAGCTTTCTTT. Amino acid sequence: CASSQDRGFAEAFF.

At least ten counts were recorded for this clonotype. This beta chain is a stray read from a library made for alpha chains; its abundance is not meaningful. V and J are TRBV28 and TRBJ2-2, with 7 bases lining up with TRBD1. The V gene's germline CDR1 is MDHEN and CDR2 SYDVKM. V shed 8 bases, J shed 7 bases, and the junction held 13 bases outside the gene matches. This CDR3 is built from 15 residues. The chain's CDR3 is CASVQAPQGSGELFF. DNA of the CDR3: TGTGCCAGCGTGCAAGCGCCACAGGGGAGCGGGGAGCTGTTTTTT. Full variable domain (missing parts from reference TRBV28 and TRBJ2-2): DVKVTQSSRYLVKRTGEKVFLECVQDMDHENMFWYRQDPGLGLRLIYFSYDVKMKEKGDIPEGYSVSREKKERFSLILESASTNQTSMYLCASVQAPQGSGELFFGEGSRLTVL.

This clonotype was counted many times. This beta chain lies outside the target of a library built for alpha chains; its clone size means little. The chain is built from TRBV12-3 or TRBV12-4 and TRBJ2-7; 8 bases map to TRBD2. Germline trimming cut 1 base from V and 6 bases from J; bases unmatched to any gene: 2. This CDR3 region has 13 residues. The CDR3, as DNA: TGTGCCAGCAGTTTAGGCGGGAGGTCCGAGCAGTACTTC. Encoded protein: CASSLGGRSEQYF.